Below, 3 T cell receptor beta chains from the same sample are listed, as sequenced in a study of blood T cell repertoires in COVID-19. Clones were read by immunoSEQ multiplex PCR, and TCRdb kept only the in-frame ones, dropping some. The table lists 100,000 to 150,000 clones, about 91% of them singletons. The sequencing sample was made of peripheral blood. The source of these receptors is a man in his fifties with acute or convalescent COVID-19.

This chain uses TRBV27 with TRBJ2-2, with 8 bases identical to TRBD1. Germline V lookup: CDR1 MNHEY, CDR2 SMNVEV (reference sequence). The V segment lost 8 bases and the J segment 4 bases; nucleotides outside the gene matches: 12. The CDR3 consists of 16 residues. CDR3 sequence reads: CASRRDRTGSTGELFF. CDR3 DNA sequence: TGTGCCAGCCGCCGCGATAGGACAGGGAGCACCGGGGAGCTGTTTTTT.

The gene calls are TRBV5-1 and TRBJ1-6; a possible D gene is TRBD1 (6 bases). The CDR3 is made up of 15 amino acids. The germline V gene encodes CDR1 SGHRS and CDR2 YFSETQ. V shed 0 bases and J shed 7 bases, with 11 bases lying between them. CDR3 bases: TGCGCCAGCAGCTTGGAGGGGGTCGGGAATTCACCCCTCCACTTT. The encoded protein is CASSLEGVGNSPLHF.

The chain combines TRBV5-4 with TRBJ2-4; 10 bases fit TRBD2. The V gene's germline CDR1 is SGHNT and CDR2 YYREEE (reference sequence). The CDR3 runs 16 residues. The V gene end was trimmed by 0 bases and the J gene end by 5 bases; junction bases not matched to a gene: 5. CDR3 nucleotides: TGTGCCAGCAGCTTGGGAGGGCTAGCGGGGGAAAACATTCAGTACTTC. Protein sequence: CASSLGGLAGENIQYF.